Below are 22 T cell receptor beta chains sequenced from a single sample in a study of neoadjuvant nivolumab and ipilimumab in lung cancer. Some clones are missing from TCRdb's copy, which holds only in-frame ones; the method was immunoSEQ multiplex PCR. The repertoire includes fewer than 4,500 clones, roughly 76% of them detected once, and over 10% sits in the top ten. The sample was adjacent normal lung tissue, taken after neoadjuvant nivolumab, alone or with ipilimumab, at or shortly before surgery. All receptors come from an adult with non-small cell lung cancer.

The rearrangement uses TRBV7-6 and TRBJ1-6; D is uncertain. This CDR3 comprises 12 residues. Germline V gives CDR1 SGHVS, CDR2 FNYEAQ. Between the trimmed V and J ends, which lost 3 bases and 6 bases, there was a span of 3 bases. CDR3 protein: CASSFSNSPLHF. The CDR3 DNA reads as TGTGCCAGCAGCTTCTCTAATTCACCCCTCCACTTT.

In DNA, the CDR3 is TGTGCCAGCAGCGTAGAAAGTAGAGCGGGGTTATACAATGAGCAGTTCTTC. Its protein product is CASSVESRAGLYNEQFF. The chain links TRBV9 to TRBJ2-1; 7 bases line up with TRBD2. J lost 4 bases, V lost 0 bases, and 10 bases had no gene match. Germline-derived CDR1 and CDR2 are SGDLS and YYNGEE. CDR3 length equals 17 residues.

The chain couples TRBV6-5 to TRBJ1-6; D is uncertain. V was pared by 6 bases and J by 9 bases, with 12 bases between. CDR1 and CDR2 (germline): MNHEY, SVGAGI. CDR3 length equals 13 residues. The CDR3 region is CASRDQRGSPLHF. DNA of the CDR3: TGTGCCAGCAGGGACCAAAGAGGTTCACCCCTCCACTTT.

The chain couples TRBV5-6 to TRBJ1-5; perhaps TRBD1 as D (6 bases). The CDR3 sequence is 16 residues long. The germline CDR1 and CDR2 sequences are SGHDT and YYEEEE. Deletions cut 6 bases from V and 0 bases from J, with 16 bases between. CDR3 loop: CASIPGAGASNQPQHF. The CDR3 DNA sequence: TGTGCCAGCATCCCCGGGGCAGGGGCTAGCAATCAGCCCCAGCATTTT.

The V call is TRBV1, the J call TRBJ1-2; the table calls TRBD1, which could not be checked here. TRBV1 is flagged as a pseudogene. The CDR3 spans 13 residues. In DNA, the CDR3 is TGCACCAGCAGCCAGCAGGAATATGATGGCTACACCTTC. Amino acid sequence: CTSSQQEYDGYTF.

This chain uses TRBV7-2 with TRBJ1-1; no firm D call. V lost 2 bases and J lost 1, with 14 bases in between. Germline CDR1 SGHTA, CDR2 FQGNSA. The CDR3 contains 16 residues. DNA of the CDR3: TGTGCCAGCAGCTTAAGCGGGGAGCTGCGGAACACTGAAGCTTTCTTT. Its protein is CASSLSGELRNTEAFF.

The chain recombines TRBV7-2 with TRBJ1-2; TRBD1 is a possible D gene (5 bases). V lost 0 bases and J lost 7, with 15 bases in between. Germline CDR1 SGHTA, CDR2 FQGNSA. CDR3 length: 15 residues. In DNA form, the CDR3 reads TGTGCCAGCAGCTTAGCGGCAGGGACGGACGTTGGCTACACCTTC. As protein: CASSLAAGTDVGYTF.

V usage is TRBV11-3 and J usage is TRBJ1-6; TRBD1 aligns across 8 bases. This CDR3 is 14 amino acids long. V gave up 3 bases and J gave up 10 bases; unmatched junction bases: 5. Germline values: CDR1 SGHNT, CDR2 YENEEA. As DNA, the CDR3 is TGTGCCAGCAGCTTCTCCGGGACAGGATCACCCCTCCACTTT. Translation: CASSFSGTGSPLHF.

The chain has TRBV19 and TRBJ1-5; 7 bases match TRBD1. The CDR3 runs to 18 residues. V gave up 1 base and J gave up 5 bases; unmatched junction bases: 14. The germline CDR1 and CDR2 sequences are LNHDA and SQIVND (reference sequence). CDR3 protein: CASSIGRGQTRKHQPQHF. The CDR3 DNA follows: TGTGCCAGTAGTATAGGGAGGGGGCAAACTCGGAAACATCAGCCCCAGCATTTT.

The chain employs TRBV5-1 and TRBJ1-2; 9 bases match TRBD1. V was clipped by 5 bases and J by 6 bases; unmatched bases: 5. CDR1 SGHRS and CDR2 YFSETQ come from the germline V gene. The CDR3 covers 13 residues. CDR3 bases: TGCGCCAGCAGTTCGGACAGGGGTAATGGCTACACCTTC. As protein: CASSSDRGNGYTF.

This chain links TRBV7-9 with TRBJ2-7; D unclear. Deletions cut 1 base from V and 6 bases from J, with 7 bases between. The CDR3 has 12 amino acids. CDR1 SEHNR and CDR2 FQNEAQ come from the germline V gene (reference sequence). CDR3 loop: CASSLELGEQYV. The CDR3 DNA reads as TGTGCCAGCAGCTTAGAGCTGGGCGAGCAGTACGTC.

The rearrangement links TRBV2 to TRBJ1-1; 8 bases line up with TRBD1. The V and J ends lost 8 bases and 5 bases, in that order; junction bases with no gene match: 10. Germline assignment: CDR1 SNHLY and CDR2 FYNNEI. This CDR3 is 14 amino acids long. The CDR3 here is CASGPGGAGTEAFF. The CDR3 DNA follows: TGTGCCAGCGGGCCAGGGGGCGCGGGAACTGAAGCTTTCTTT.

The rearrangement links TRBV5-6 to TRBJ2-5; no reliable D call. This CDR3 has 15 amino acids. CDR1 is SGHDT, CDR2 YYEEEE, per germline. Trimming stripped 1 base from V and 2 bases from J, with 12 bases between. CDR3 loop: CASSLPDLRQETQYF. The CDR3 nucleotides read TGTGCCAGCAGCTTGCCGGACCTACGGCAAGAGACCCAGTACTTC.

The chain recombines TRBV28 with TRBJ1-5; D gene unclear. V dropped 5 bases and J dropped 3 bases, with 8 bases sitting between them. Germline V gives CDR1 MDHEN, CDR2 SYDVKM. The CDR3 is 13 residues long. CDR3 protein: CASSPMVNQPQHF. The CDR3, as DNA: TGTGCCAGCAGTCCCATGGTCAATCAGCCCCAGCATTTT.

The chain links TRBV7-9 to TRBJ2-1; D remains ambiguous. Germline V gene lookup returns CDR1 SEHNR and CDR2 FQNEAQ (reference sequence). The CDR3 covers 15 residues. V was cut by 1 base and J by 5 bases, with 12 bases left in between. The CDR3 protein is CASSLGTGGHNEQFF. In nucleotides, the CDR3 is TGTGCCAGCAGCTTAGGAACGGGCGGCCACAATGAGCAGTTCTTC.

In this sample, this clone turned up a few times. The chain has TRBV2 and TRBJ1-6, with D hard to call. Germline V CDR1 and CDR2: SNHLY, FYNNEI. The CDR3 runs 14 residues. V lost 2 bases and J 8 bases, leaving 10 bases between the germline ends. CDR3 residues: CASSERRPDSPLHF. DNA for the CDR3: TGTGCCAGCAGTGAAAGACGGCCGGATTCACCCCTCCACTTT.

In its sample, this clone was seen once. The genes are TRBV5-1 and TRBJ2-7; D may be TRBD2 (6 bases). V was trimmed by 0 bases and J by 3 bases, leaving 10 bases between them. Germline CDR1 is SGHRS and CDR2 is YFSETQ. The CDR3 totals 14 residues. CDR3 loop: CASSLGAGGYEQYV. The CDR3 region has the DNA TGCGCCAGCAGCTTGGGCGCCGGGGGCTACGAGCAGTACGTC.

The rearrangement uses TRBV5-1 and TRBJ1-1; a weak D match, TRBD1 (5 bases). Trimming left V 5 bases short and J 6 bases short, with 17 bases between. The CDR3 covers 14 residues. Per the germline V gene, CDR1 is SGHRS and CDR2 is YFSETQ. The CDR3 is CASSNEPGLPEAFF. CDR3 DNA: TGCGCCAGCAGTAACGAACCAGGGCTGCCTGAAGCTTTCTTT. The full variable domain, its missing parts supplied by reference TRBV5-1 and TRBJ1-1, is KAGVTQTPRYLIKTRGQQVTLSCSPISGHRSVSWYQQTPGQGLQFLFEYFSETQRNKGNFPGRFSGRQFSNSRSEMNVSTLELGDSALYLCASSNEPGLPEAFFGQGTRLTVV.

This clone showed up just a few times. The chain links TRBV12-2 to TRBJ2-7; the table names TRBD2, a call not compared with the DNA. TRBV12-2 is reported as a pseudogene. The CDR3 consists of 12 residues. CDR3 DNA: TGTGCAAGTCGCTTCCCCCTCTACGAGCAGTACTTC. It is translated as CASRFPLYEQYF.

In nucleotides, the CDR3 is TGTGCCACCAGCAGAGACAGGGGGCAGGGTCAGCCCCAGCATTTT. It codes for CATSRDRGQGQPQHF. The J gene is TRBJ1-5, the V gene TRBV15; TRBD1 agrees at 8 bases. Germline V CDR1 and CDR2: LNHNV, YYDKDF (reference sequence). J lost 6 bases, V lost 0 bases, and 4 bases had no gene match. The CDR3 covers 15 residues.

The rearrangement uses TRBV6-1 and TRBJ2-3, with a possible D match to TRBD2 (6 bases). V was clipped by 3 bases and J by 2 bases, with 9 bases between them. This CDR3 is 14 amino acids long. Germline CDR1 is MNHNS and CDR2 is SASEGT. The CDR3 reads CASSEWRDTDTQYF. CDR3 DNA: TGTGCCAGCAGTGAGTGGAGGGACACAGATACGCAGTATTTT.

V usage is TRBV7-2 and J usage is TRBJ1-1; no clear D gene. V dropped 5 bases and J dropped 5 bases, with 15 bases sitting between them. The CDR3 sequence is 14 residues long. Looked up from germline, CDR1 is SGHTA and CDR2 is FQGNSA. The CDR3 DNA reads as TGTGCCAGCAGCCTAGGGATCTCGGGGACTGAAGCTTTCTTT. Residues: CASSLGISGTEAFF.